Listed here is a single T cell receptor (beta chain). The antigen remains undetermined. This record belongs to a study of identifying expanded T cells in peripheral blood. Germline loops: CDR1 SGHRS, CDR2 YFSETQ. The CDR3 is 12 residues long. Between the trimmed V and J ends, which lost 0 bases and 10 bases, there was a span of 10 bases. Findings and limits, study-wide: Differentially abundant clones: approximately 1.3 between replicates, about 16 at about 13 days, roughly 18 at four.

Only in-frame clones appear in the TCRdb table, and some are missing; sequencing was by immunoSEQ multiplex PCR. Among over 90,000 clones listed, around 88% were seen once. The origin of this receptor is a person aged 18 to 75 in good health. Sequencing was done on a sample of blood. This chain uses TRBV5-1 with TRBJ1-2; D remains ambiguous. CDR3 region: CASSLDPPYYTF. DNA for the CDR3: TGCGCCAGCAGCTTGGATCCACCATACTACACCTTC.